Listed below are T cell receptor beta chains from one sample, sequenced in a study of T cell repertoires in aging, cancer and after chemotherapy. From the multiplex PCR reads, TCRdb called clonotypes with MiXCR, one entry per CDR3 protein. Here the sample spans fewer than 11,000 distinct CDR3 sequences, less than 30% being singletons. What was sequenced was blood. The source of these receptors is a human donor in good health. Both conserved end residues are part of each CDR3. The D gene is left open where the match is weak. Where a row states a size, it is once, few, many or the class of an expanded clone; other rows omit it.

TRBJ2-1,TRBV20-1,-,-,TGCAGTGGCGGGTTCAATGAGCAGTTCTTC,CSGGFNEQFF
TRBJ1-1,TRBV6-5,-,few,TGTGCCAGCAACAGCTTACCGACTAGGGACGCACCGGAGAACACTGAAGCTTTCTTT,CASNSLPTRDAPENTEAFF
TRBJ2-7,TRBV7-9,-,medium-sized,TGTGCCAGCAGCTTGAAGGTAGGGAGCGAGCAGTACTTC,CASSLKVGSEQYF
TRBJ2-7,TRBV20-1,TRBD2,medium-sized,TGCAGTGCTAGAGAGGAGACCTGGACTAGCTTCAGGCTGCACGAGCAGTACTTC,CSAREETWTSFRLHEQYF
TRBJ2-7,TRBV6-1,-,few,TGTGCCTGTCTCCGGGACGAGAGCTCCTACGAGCAGTACTTC,CACLRDESSYEQYF
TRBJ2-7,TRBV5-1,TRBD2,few,TGCGCCAGCAGCCAATTATGGACTAGCGGGAGACCCTACGAGCAGTACTTC,CASSQLWTSGRPYEQYF
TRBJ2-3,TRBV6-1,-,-,TGTGCCAGCAGTGGGGGGGGCCACGACGGCACAGATACGCAGTATTTT,CASSGGGHDGTDTQYF
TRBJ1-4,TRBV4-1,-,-,TGCGCCAGCAGCCAAGTTACAGGGATCGGTTCGCAGTTTTTT,CASSQVTGIGSQFF
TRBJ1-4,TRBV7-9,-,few,TGTGCCAGCAGTGTCGCACAGCCTAATGAAAAACTGTTTTTT,CASSVAQPNEKLFF
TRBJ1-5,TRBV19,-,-,TGTGCCAGTAGTATAGCAAGCAGGGTTCCGAGTCAGCCCCAGCATTTT,CASSIASRVPSQPQHF
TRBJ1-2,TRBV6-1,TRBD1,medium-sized,TGTGCCAGCAATCGCGGGACAGGGCTTGGGGGCTACACCTTC,CASNRGTGLGGYTF
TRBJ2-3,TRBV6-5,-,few,TGTGCCAGCCAAAGCCTCGGCAGTTCAGATACGCAGTATTTT,CASQSLGSSDTQYF
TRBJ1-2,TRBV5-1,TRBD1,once,TGCGCCAGCAGCGAACTACAGGGGACCAACTATGGCTACACCTTC,CASSELQGTNYGYTF
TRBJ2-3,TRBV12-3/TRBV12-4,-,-,TGTGCCAGCAGCCAAGGACTGCACACAGATACGCAGTATTTT,CASSQGLHTDTQYF
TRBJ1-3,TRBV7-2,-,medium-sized,TGTGCCAGCAGCTTCGCCCTACAGGGAAACACCATATATTTT,CASSFALQGNTIYF
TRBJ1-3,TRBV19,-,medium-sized,TGTGCCTCCACCTCGAGTTGGTCCGGAAACACCATATATTTT,CASTSSWSGNTIYF
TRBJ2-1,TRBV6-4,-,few,TGTGCCAGCAGTGATGGAGCGAGTGGCAATGAGCAGTTCTTC,CASSDGASGNEQFF
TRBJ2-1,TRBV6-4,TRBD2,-,TGTGCCAGCAGTGAGACTAGCGGGAGGGCCAATGAGCAGTTCTTC,CASSETSGRANEQFF
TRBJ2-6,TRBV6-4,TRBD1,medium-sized,TGTGCCAGCAGCCTCAACAGGGGATCTGGGGCCAACGTCCTGACTTTC,CASSLNRGSGANVLTF
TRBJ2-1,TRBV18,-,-,TGTGCCAGCTCACTCCGGACAGTTTCGGACAATGAGCAGTTCTTC,CASSLRTVSDNEQFF
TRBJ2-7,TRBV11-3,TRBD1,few,TGTACCAGCAGCCGGGACAGCTACGAGCAGTACTTC,CTSSRDSYEQYF
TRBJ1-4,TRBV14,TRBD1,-,TGTGCCAGCAGCCATGCCGACAGGGACGAAAAACTGTTTTTT,CASSHADRDEKLFF
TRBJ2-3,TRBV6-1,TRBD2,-,TGTGCCAGCAGTTCAGGACTAGCGGGGGGGGCAGATACGCAGTATTTT,CASSSGLAGGADTQYF
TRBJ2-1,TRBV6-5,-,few,TGTGCCAGCAGTTACAGGGGTTCGCGAAATGAGCAGTTCTTC,CASSYRGSRNEQFF
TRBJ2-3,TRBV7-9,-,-,TGTGCCAGCAGCTTAGGCACTAGCCAGAACACAGATACGCAGTATTTT,CASSLGTSQNTDTQYF
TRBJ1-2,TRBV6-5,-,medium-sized,TGTGCCAGCAGTTACTCGCCAGGGGAGGTTAACTATGGCTACACCTTC,CASSYSPGEVNYGYTF
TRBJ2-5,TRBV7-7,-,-,TGTGCCAGCAGCCCCGGGACACAAGAGACCCAGTACTTC,CASSPGTQETQYF
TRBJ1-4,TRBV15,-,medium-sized,TGTGCCACCAGCCCATATAATGAAAAACTGTTTTTT,CATSPYNEKLFF
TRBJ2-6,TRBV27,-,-,TGTGCCAGCAGTATCAACAGGGCGGGCGGGGCCAACGTCCTGACTTTC,CASSINRAGGANVLTF
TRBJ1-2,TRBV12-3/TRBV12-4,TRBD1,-,TGTGCCAGCAGTTTCGCGGACAGGGAACTTAACTATGGCTACACCTTC,CASSFADRELNYGYTF
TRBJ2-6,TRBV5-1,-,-,TGCGCCAGCAGCTTGGGACTTAATGGACAGTCTGGGGCCAACGTCCTGACTTTC,CASSLGLNGQSGANVLTF
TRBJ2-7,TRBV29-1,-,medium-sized,TGCAGCGTTGAAAAGTGGGGGAGACCTACCTACGAGCAGTACTTC,CSVEKWGRPTYEQYF
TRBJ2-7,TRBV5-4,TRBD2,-,TGTGCCAGCAGCTTTCTTAGCGGGGCTTACTACGAGCAGTACTTC,CASSFLSGAYYEQYF
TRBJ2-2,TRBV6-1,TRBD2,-,TGTGCCAGCAGTTACTCCCCACTAGCGGGAGCTGGCGGGGACCTGTTTTTT,CASSYSPLAGAGGDLFF
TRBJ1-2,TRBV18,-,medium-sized,TGTGCCAGCTCACCAGCGGAACGCTATGGCTACACCTTC,CASSPAERYGYTF
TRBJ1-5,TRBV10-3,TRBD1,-,TGTGCCATCAAGGGGGCGCCCGGTCAGCCCCAGCATTTT,CAIKGAPGQPQHF
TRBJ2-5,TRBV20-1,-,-,TGCAGTGCCTCTCTGGCACGAGAGACCCAGTACTTC,CSASLARETQYF
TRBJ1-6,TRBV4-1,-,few,TGCGCCAGCAGCCAAGATGGGCCAGGGGTTTCACCCCTCCACTTT,CASSQDGPGVSPLHF
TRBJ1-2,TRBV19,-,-,TGTGCCAGTAGTAGACAGAGTTCGGGTGGCTACACCTTC,CASSRQSSGGYTF
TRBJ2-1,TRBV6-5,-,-,TGTGCCAGCAGTTACTATGTCCAGGGCCTAGGGAAGCAGTTCTTC,CASSYYVQGLGKQFF
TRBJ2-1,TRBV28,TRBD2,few,TGTGCCAGCAGTTCCGGGAGGAATGAGCAGTTCTTC,CASSSGRNEQFF